A single sample gave rise to the 10 T cell receptor beta chains below, sequenced in a study of tumor-infiltrating lymphocytes in primary liver carcinoma. Constant-region priming of approximately 0.55 ug total RNA yielded TCR beta cDNA. It was through three nested multiplex PCR rounds of slightly modified ARM-PCR that TCR beta libraries arose. The opening two PCR rounds, roughly 11 cycles each, paired TRBV1-TRBV30 forward primers with a C-beta reverse primer. TCRdb itself ran the multiplex PCR reads through MiXCR, one entry per CDR3 protein. This sample has fewer than 400,000 distinct CDR3 sequences, with 50% to 70% found just once. Unsorted whole blood supplied the blood RNA, and germline DNA was isolated too. The sample consisted of peripheral blood. The receptors derive from a man aged 40-55 years with primary liver carcinoma and hepatitis B virus infection.

As to this clonotype: The conserved closing phenylalanine or tryptophan is absent in this CDR3, likely reflecting a read error. The rearrangement links TRBV6-5 to TRBJ2-7, with 8 bases identical to TRBD2. The CDR3 runs to 14 residues. Germline V gene data show CDR1 as MNHEY and CDR2 as SVGAGI. V was clipped by 11 bases and J by 2 bases; unmatched bases: 11. The chain's CDR3 is CAGNPAGATYEQYI. The CDR3 nucleotides are TGTGCCGGCAACCCAGCGGGAGCAACCTACGAGCAGTACATC.

This clonotype was observed a handful of times. This chain connects TRBV6-4 to TRBJ2-4; possibly TRBD1 for D (5 bases). Germline V lookup: CDR1 MRHNA, CDR2 SNTAGT. Deletions cut 3 bases from V and 9 bases from J, with 12 bases between. This CDR3 contains 13 residues. The CDR3 is CASSESQGGIQYF. As DNA, the CDR3 is TGTGCCAGCAGTGAATCGCAGGGCGGCATTCAGTACTTC.

Points on this clonotype: A much bigger clone sits one base away, suggesting this may be a read error. V and J are TRBV6-1 and TRBJ2-7; maybe TRBD1 (5 bases). Germline V gene sequence: CDR1 MNHNS, CDR2 SASEGT. The CDR3 runs to 14 residues. CDR3 residues: CVSSVQESYYEQYF. The CDR3 nucleotides read TGTGTCAGCAGTGTACAGGAGTCCTACTACGAGCAGTACTTC.

The chain has TRBV30 and TRBJ2-3; D uncertain. V was clipped by 4 bases and J by 0 bases, with 8 bases between them. Germline lookup yields CDR1 GTSNPN and CDR2 SVGIG (reference sequence). The CDR3 runs to 13 residues. CDR3 sequence: CAWIVGSTDTQYF. For the CDR3, the DNA is TGTGCCTGGATAGTGGGTAGCACAGATACGCAGTATTTT.

Of note for this clonotype: Given a much more abundant clone one base away, this may be a read error. The rearrangement joins TRBV6-5 to TRBJ2-1; D call uncertain. The CDR3 totals 13 residues. CDR1 MNHEY and CDR2 SVGAGI come from the germline V gene. The CDR3 is CASRYSDGNEQFF. For the CDR3, the DNA is TGTGCCAGCCGTTACTCTGACGGCAATGAGCAGTTCTTC.

Remarks on this clonotype: One base away lies a much larger clone, so this may be a sequencing read error. Because it lacks the conserved phenylalanine or tryptophan at the end, this CDR3 is likely a read error. The genes are TRBV12-3 or TRBV12-4 and TRBJ2-7, with 10 nucleotides matching TRBD2. The CDR3 has 14 amino acids. With 2 bases clipped from V and 5 bases from J, the junction kept 3 bases outside the gene matches. CDR3 bases: TGTGCCAGCAGTTTAATGCTAGCGGGAGACGAGCAGTACCTC. Translated: CASSLMLAGDEQYL.

In the case of this clonotype: With a much larger clone just one base away, this may be a read error. The chain employs TRBV6-2 or TRBV6-3 and TRBJ2-3, with TRBD2 as a possible D gene (6 bases). CDR1 is MNHEY, CDR2 SVGEGT, per germline. The germline V and J ends were trimmed by 7 bases and 1 base, with 15 bases remaining between them. This CDR3 comprises 15 residues. CDR3 nucleotides: TGTGCCAGCATGAAAAGGCCGGGGGGCACAGATACGCAGTATTTT. This codes for CASMKRPGGTDTQYF.

Of note for this clonotype: One base away lies a much larger clone, so this may be a sequencing read error. The chain has TRBV11-2 and TRBJ2-1, with 9 positions matching TRBD2. Germline CDR1 and CDR2: SGHAT and FQNNGV. The CDR3 is 14 residues long. V lost 1 base and J lost 13; bases outside the gene matches: 8. The CDR3 region has the DNA TGTGCCAGCAGCTTAGTACATAGCGGGAGTCATCAGTTCTTC. It translates to CASSLVHSGSHQFF.

A note on this clonotype: An end of the junction does not agree with germline; a read error may underlie this. The J gene is TRBJ2-3, the V gene TRBV7-8; 10 bases line up with TRBD1. The CDR3 extends over 15 amino acids. Germline-derived CDR1 and CDR2 are SGHVS and FQNEAQ. This CDR3 is CASSLGQGALDMQYF. For the CDR3, the DNA is TGTGCCAGCAGCTTAGGACAGGGGGCTTTAGATATGCAGTATTTT.

Points on this clonotype: One base away lies a much larger clone, so this may be a sequencing read error. The chain combines TRBV29-1 with TRBJ1-2; D call uncertain. This CDR3 spans 12 amino acids. The germline CDR1 and CDR2 sequences are SQVTM and ANQGSEA. The CDR3 protein is CSIEAGSYGYTF. The CDR3 DNA follows: TGCAGCATTGAGGCCGGATCCTATGGCTACACCTTC.